What follows describes a single T cell receptor beta chain. This clonotype appeared many times. Its antigen remains unidentified. No base quality values were provided; no much bigger clone lies one nucleotide off. This specimen belongs to a study of T cells after yellow fever vaccination (dated by TCRdb to the late 2010s). Describing the broader study: Libraries from fractions with low cell numbers were prepared with the SMART-Seq v4 Ultra Low Input RNA kit. To follow T-cell clones before and after primary and booster YFV17D yellow fever vaccination, bulk TCR alpha and beta repertoires were sequenced over time. Two healthy male donors, one aged 18 to 30 and one aged 30 to 40 years, were included in the cohort. Blood was collected at multiple timepoints before and after primary and secondary immunization, and bulk PBMC replicates and cell subsets were isolated.

In the germline V gene, CDR1 corresponds to SGHTA and CDR2 to FQGNSA. Relative to germline, V is 1 base shorter and J is 0 bases shorter, with 12 bases between their ends. There are 16 amino acids in the CDR3, from cysteine to phenylalanine inclusive. This entry keeps only the CDR3 DNA: 48 bases, framed from base 1. The treatment or condition label for this specimen denotes: live attenuated yellow fever vaccine strain. At each blood-draw timepoint, two biological replicates of bulk PBMCs were obtained. PBMCs were isolated from peripheral blood using a standard Ficoll-Paque protocol. TriZol was used to extract RNA from bulk PBMCs, from CD4 and CD8 fractions, and from dextramer-positive and dextramer-negative fractions. TCRdb records Illumina NovaSeq 6000 as the sequencer. TCR cDNA was made using 5'RACE template switching, a step that added a universal primer site and unique molecular identifiers. Priming for cDNA synthesis came from both the TCR alpha and TCR beta constant segments. Library amplification used two PCR steps, and the second PCR step added sample barcodes and sequencing adapters. Sequencing of libraries was performed on Illumina HiSeq 2500 (2x100 bp) or NovaSeq (2x150 bp). The source study handled its data this way. Reads were demultiplexed and collapsed into UMI consensus sequences with MIGEC, and V(D)J alignment was performed with MiXCR. Vaccine-responding clonotypes were defined with edgeR using replicate PBMC samples, requiring FDR below 0.01 and a log2 fold change above 5 up to day 15. Bulk clonotypes were assigned CD4 or CD8 identity according to which sequenced CD4 or CD8 repertoire held them at higher abundance. TCRdb handled the public reads itself, with Q25 trimming in fastp and clone calling in MiXCR, and kept productive beta chains. Rows merge per CDR3 protein into single entries with the most common DNA and genes. TCRdb, rather than the study authors, made the V and J calls. The sample contains around 300,000 distinct CDR3 sequences, roughly 4% of them found a single time. 20% to 25% of the sample is held by the ten biggest clonotypes.

Broad study findings and their caveats: Compared with the primary T-cell response, the secondary T-cell response was faster but weaker, reaching its peak on day 5 rather than on day 15. The study included only two donors, which limits how far the findings can be generalized. Most clones expanded after primary vaccination (almost 97% of CD4 and roughly 90% of CD8) were re-detected after the booster, suggesting that broad memory maintenance occurred. Because abundant contaminating clonotypes from the bulk population could be contained in FACS-sorted repertoires, computational filtering was required. A small fraction of clonotypes showed up in both the CD4 and CD8 compartments, probably as a result of convergent recombination.

This material consisted of PBMCs, taken 5 days after the yellow fever booster vaccination. The V and J genes are TRBV7-2 and TRBJ1-2, with the D gene not clear enough to name. The source is a man between 18 and 35 years old who received the YFV17D yellow fever vaccine. The sequence in DNA is TGTGCCAGCAGCTTAGTTCTGGCGATAGCTAACTATGGCTACACCTTC. This is translated as CASSLVLAIANYGYTF.